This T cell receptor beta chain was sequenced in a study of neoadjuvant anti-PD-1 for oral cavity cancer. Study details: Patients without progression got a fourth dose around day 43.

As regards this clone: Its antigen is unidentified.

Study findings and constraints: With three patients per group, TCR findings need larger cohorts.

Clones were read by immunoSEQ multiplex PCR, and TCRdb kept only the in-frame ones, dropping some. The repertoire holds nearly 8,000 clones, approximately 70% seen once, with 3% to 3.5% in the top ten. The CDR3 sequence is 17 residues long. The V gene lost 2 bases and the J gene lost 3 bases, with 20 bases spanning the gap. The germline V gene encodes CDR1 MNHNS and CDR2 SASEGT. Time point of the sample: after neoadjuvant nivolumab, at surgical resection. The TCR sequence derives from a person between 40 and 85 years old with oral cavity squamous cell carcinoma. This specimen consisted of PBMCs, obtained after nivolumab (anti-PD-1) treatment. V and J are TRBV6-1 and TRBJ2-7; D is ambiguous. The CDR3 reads CASSEPFTGHLNYEQYF. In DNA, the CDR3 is TGTGCCAGCAGTGAACCCTTCACGGGCCATTTAAACTACGAGCAGTACTTC.